This T cell receptor (beta chain) was identified during a study of blood T cell repertoires in COVID-19. Whole-study context: COVID-19 samples, acute and convalescent, were from the United States, Italy and Spain.

The CDR3 runs to 12 residues. Germline lookup yields CDR1 SGHTA and CDR2 FQGNSA. Trimming took off 3 bases at V and 4 bases at J, with 6 bases between the two ends. Assay: immunoSEQ multiplex PCR; the TCRdb copy retains only in-frame clones and omits some. In the table there are around 50,000 clones, roughly nine tenths of which are singletons. The specimen was peripheral blood. This chain links TRBV7-2 with TRBJ1-1; D gene uncertain. This TCR derives from an older man with acute or convalescent COVID-19. CDR3 in amino acids: CASSFLSTEAFF. The CDR3 nucleotides read TGTGCCAGCAGCTTTTTGAGCACTGAAGCTTTCTTT.